These T cell receptor beta chains were read from a single sample in a study of graft-versus-host responses after intestinal transplantation. The table came from immunoSEQ multiplex PCR; TCRdb's copy has only in-frame clones and leaves some out. The sample includes over 65,000 clones, around 92% of them seen just once. The source material was PBMCs, sampled 98 days after intestinal transplantation. Receptors originate from a human patient who received an intestinal transplant, so some T cells may come from the graft donor. Both conserved end residues are trimmed from each CDR3. The size entry is marked missing in some rows and otherwise reads once, few, many or a size class.

v_gene: TRBV6-1
abundance: -
j_gene: TRBJ2-7
CDR3aa: ASSVASGYEQY

v_gene: TRBV11-2
abundance: -
j_gene: TRBJ2-5
CDR3aa: ASSERQGFQETQY

v_gene: TRBV9
abundance: -
j_gene: TRBJ2-7
CDR3aa: ASSRVGTGSYEQY

v_gene: TRBV6-5
abundance: once
j_gene: TRBJ2-7
CDR3aa: ASSLELVYEQY

v_gene: TRBV9
abundance: -
j_gene: TRBJ2-3
CDR3aa: ASSFASTGTQY

v_gene: TRBV6-5
abundance: -
j_gene: TRBJ2-2
CDR3aa: ASSYISSGELF

v_gene: TRBV19
abundance: few
j_gene: TRBJ2-3
CDR3aa: ASMGYGREQY

v_gene: TRBV5-6
abundance: -
j_gene: TRBJ2-2
CDR3aa: ATSQLAGGPSGELF

v_gene: TRBV7-8
abundance: -
j_gene: TRBJ2-7
CDR3aa: ASSPPFGGAYEQY

v_gene: TRBV4-2
abundance: -
j_gene: TRBJ2-1
CDR3aa: ASSQELGGLYNEQF

v_gene: TRBV13
abundance: -
j_gene: TRBJ2-7
CDR3aa: ASSLGQGSGEQY

v_gene: TRBV28
abundance: once
j_gene: TRBJ1-3
CDR3aa: ASSSPPISDRGGAGNTIY

v_gene: TRBV4-1
abundance: -
j_gene: TRBJ2-5
CDR3aa: ASSQVGGETQY

v_gene: TRBV11-2
abundance: -
j_gene: TRBJ2-3
CDR3aa: ASSPALGPHTDTQY

v_gene: TRBV5-6
abundance: -
j_gene: TRBJ2-5
CDR3aa: ASSLLAVDLSQY

v_gene: TRBV27
abundance: -
j_gene: TRBJ1-1
CDR3aa: ASSLGGGTEAF

v_gene: TRBV30
abundance: -
j_gene: TRBJ2-5
CDR3aa: ASTNGRGEETQY

v_gene: TRBV5-4
abundance: -
j_gene: TRBJ2-3
CDR3aa: ASGREPPDTQY

v_gene: TRBV5-1
abundance: -
j_gene: TRBJ2-1
CDR3aa: ASSLLVGWAHNEQF

v_gene: TRBV5-1
abundance: -
j_gene: TRBJ2-7
CDR3aa: ASSLNPEPLNYEQY

v_gene: TRBV11-3
abundance: -
j_gene: TRBJ2-3
CDR3aa: ASSLAGGRTDTQY

v_gene: TRBV2
abundance: -
j_gene: TRBJ2-7
CDR3aa: ASHSRYEQY

v_gene: TRBV7-6
abundance: -
j_gene: TRBJ1-6
CDR3aa: ASSLGGAGSPLH

v_gene: TRBV20-1
abundance: -
j_gene: TRBJ1-1
CDR3aa: SSKVNTEAF

v_gene: TRBV27
abundance: -
j_gene: TRBJ1-2
CDR3aa: ASTKDGTGYYGYT

v_gene: TRBV6-5
abundance: -
j_gene: TRBJ1-5
CDR3aa: ASTLDSNQPQH

v_gene: TRBV28
abundance: -
j_gene: TRBJ2-1
CDR3aa: ASRPQGARSYNEQF

v_gene: TRBV25-1
abundance: -
j_gene: TRBJ1-2
CDR3aa: ASSDPGRDYGYT

v_gene: TRBV1
abundance: once
j_gene: TRBJ1-1
CDR3aa: ASSRTDTEAF

v_gene: TRBV4-1
abundance: -
j_gene: TRBJ2-5
CDR3aa: ASSQDPGQGSRETQY

v_gene: TRBV7-2
abundance: -
j_gene: TRBJ2-3
CDR3aa: ASSFLLAGVASTDTQY

v_gene: TRBV7-7
abundance: -
j_gene: TRBJ1-2
CDR3aa: ASSSARRQRANYGYT

v_gene: TRBV6-6
abundance: once
j_gene: TRBJ2-5
CDR3aa: ASSVAGGRTETQY

v_gene: TRBV10-1
abundance: -
j_gene: TRBJ2-3
CDR3aa: ASSELSASTDTQY

v_gene: TRBV6-1
abundance: -
j_gene: TRBJ2-7
CDR3aa: ASSGTSSYEQY

v_gene: TRBV19
abundance: -
j_gene: TRBJ2-3
CDR3aa: ASSTRDREGTDTQY

v_gene: TRBV6-1
abundance: -
j_gene: TRBJ1-5
CDR3aa: ASSEWDRRGKGNQPQH

v_gene: TRBV14
abundance: -
j_gene: TRBJ2-3
CDR3aa: ASSQVLGPGDTQY

v_gene: TRBV7-9
abundance: -
j_gene: TRBJ2-3
CDR3aa: ASSRSTDTQY

v_gene: TRBV4-1
abundance: -
j_gene: TRBJ2-2
CDR3aa: ASSHPRGPNTGELF

v_gene: TRBV10-1
abundance: once
j_gene: TRBJ1-2
CDR3aa: ASSESGGNGYT

v_gene: TRBV2
abundance: -
j_gene: TRBJ1-2
CDR3aa: ASSGLVGAPNYGYT

v_gene: TRBV7-9
abundance: once
j_gene: TRBJ2-2
CDR3aa: ASSPTALLTGELF

v_gene: TRBV6-5
abundance: -
j_gene: TRBJ2-1
CDR3aa: ASSRTSGGAGEQF

v_gene: TRBV11-2
abundance: -
j_gene: TRBJ1-1
CDR3aa: ASSHSRVLNTEAF

v_gene: TRBV30
abundance: -
j_gene: TRBJ2-3
CDR3aa: AWVGLAVSSTDTQY

v_gene: TRBV6-1
abundance: -
j_gene: TRBJ2-1
CDR3aa: ASSVSGTSPYNEQF

v_gene: TRBV5-4
abundance: -
j_gene: TRBJ2-2
CDR3aa: ASSEGTGELF

v_gene: TRBV10-2
abundance: -
j_gene: TRBJ2-1
CDR3aa: ASSGMRGSYNEQF